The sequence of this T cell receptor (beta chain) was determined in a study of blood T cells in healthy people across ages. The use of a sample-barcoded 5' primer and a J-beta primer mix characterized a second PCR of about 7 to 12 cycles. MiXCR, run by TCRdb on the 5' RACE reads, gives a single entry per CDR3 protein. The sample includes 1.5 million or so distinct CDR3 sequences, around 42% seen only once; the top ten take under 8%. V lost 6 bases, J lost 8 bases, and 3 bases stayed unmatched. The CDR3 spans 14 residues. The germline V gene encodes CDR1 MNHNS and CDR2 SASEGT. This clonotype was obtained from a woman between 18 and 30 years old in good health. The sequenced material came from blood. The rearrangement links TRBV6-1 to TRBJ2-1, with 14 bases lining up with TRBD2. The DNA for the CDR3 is TGTGCCAGCAGCGGACTAGCGGGGGGTTATGAGCAGTTCTTC. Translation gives CASSGLAGGYEQFF.